These T cell receptor beta chains were read from a single sample in a study of cytomegalovirus exposure and HLA in healthy donors. Clones were sequenced by immunoSEQ multiplex PCR, and TCRdb holds only the in-frame ones, with some missing. The sample consists of roughly 100,000 clones, less than 85% of them appearing once. Source material: PBMCs. The receptors derive from a man aged 35 to 55 in good health and CMV-seropositive. Each CDR3 is given with its conserved first and last residue. A D gene is named only where the DNA matches it firmly. The size field is filled for only some rows; it gives once, few, many or a size class.

J gene,D gene,V gene,clone size,CDR3 DNA,CDR3 protein
TRBJ2-1,-,TRBV10-1,few,TGCGCCAGCAGCGCCGCGGGTTTCTATGAGCAGTTCTTC,CASSAAGFYEQFF
TRBJ2-1,-,TRBV11-1,-,TGTGCCAGCAGCTTAGCCAGCGTTTGGCTTTACAATGAGCAGTTCTTC,CASSLASVWLYNEQFF
TRBJ2-5,TRBD2,TRBV5-4,-,TGTGCCAGCAGTCGTCTCGCGGGGGGTCGCGAGACCCAGTACTTC,CASSRLAGGRETQYF
TRBJ2-2,-,TRBV5-6,-,TGTGCCTTCCCTTTAGATCGGGAGCTGTTTTTT,CAFPLDRELFF
TRBJ2-4,TRBD1,TRBV11-3,-,TGTGCCAGCAGCCCCCGGACAGGTACCAAAAACATTCAGTACTTC,CASSPRTGTKNIQYF
TRBJ1-2,-,TRBV13,-,TGTGCCAGCAGCTTCGCCAGGGAGGGCTATGGCTACACCTTC,CASSFAREGYGYTF
TRBJ2-3,TRBD2,TRBV13,-,TGTGCCAGCAGCTTGGGACTAGCGGATACGCAGTATTTT,CASSLGLADTQYF
TRBJ2-1,TRBD1,TRBV5-4,-,TGTGCCAGCAGCTGGGGAGGGACAGGGGCCTACAATGAGCAGTTCTTC,CASSWGGTGAYNEQFF
TRBJ1-6,TRBD1,TRBV7-6,-,TGTGCCAGCAGCCACCCCGCCGGGACAGAAAATTCACCCCTCCACTTT,CASSHPAGTENSPLHF
TRBJ2-7,TRBD2,TRBV7-9,-,TGTGCCAGCAGGTCGGCAGCGGGGGGTTACGAGCAGTACTTC,CASRSAAGGYEQYF
TRBJ2-7,TRBD2,TRBV2,-,TGTGCCGGCTGTGGCCTAGCGGGAGGGCTGGGGACCTACGAGCAGTACTTC,CAGCGLAGGLGTYEQYF
TRBJ2-7,TRBD2,TRBV4-1,-,TGCGCCAGCAGCCAAGCATGGACTAGCGCCTCCTACGAGCAGTACTTC,CASSQAWTSASYEQYF
TRBJ2-6,-,TRBV18,-,TGTGCCAGCTCACCCGCCAGGGTCTCTGGGGCCAACGTCCTGGCTTTC,CASSPARVSGANVLAF
TRBJ2-1,-,TRBV21-1,-,TGTGCCAGCAGCAAAAACACCCTTATGCGGGGGCTGGACAATGAGCAGTTCTTC,CASSKNTLMRGLDNEQFF
TRBJ2-2,TRBD2,TRBV11-3,-,TGTGCCAGCAGCTTACTCGGGACTAGCGGGAGAGGGGAGCTGTTTTTT,CASSLLGTSGRGELFF
TRBJ1-1,-,TRBV7-2,-,TGTGCCAGCAGCTTAGAACAGGGCCTAGAAGCTTTCTTT,CASSLEQGLEAFF
TRBJ2-5,-,TRBV7-9,few,TGTGCCAGCAGCTTAAGACTCGAAACTGAGACCCAGTACTTC,CASSLRLETETQYF
TRBJ2-7,-,TRBV15,once,TGTGCCACCAGCAGGACCAGGAGGTACGAGCAGTACTTC,CATSRTRRYEQYF
TRBJ1-5,TRBD1,TRBV5-3,-,TGTGCCAGAAGCTCGCCCGACAGGGGGTGTAGCAATCAGCCCCAGCATTTT,CARSSPDRGCSNQPQHF
TRBJ2-7,TRBD2,TRBV7-2,-,TGTGCCAGCAGCTTAGAGGGGCTAGCGGGGGCCGGCTCCTACGAGCAGTACTTC,CASSLEGLAGAGSYEQYF
TRBJ2-2,TRBD2,TRBV29-1,-,TGCAGCGTCGCCAAGCGGGAGGGACGCACCGGGGAGCTGTTTTTT,CSVAKREGRTGELFF
TRBJ2-3,TRBD1,TRBV7-9,-,TGTGCCAGCAGCCTGGGACAGGGATGGCTAAGAAGGTATTTT,CASSLGQGWLRRYF
TRBJ1-4,-,TRBV28,few,TGTGCCAGCAGTTCGCGGAGCGAGAAACTGTTTTTT,CASSSRSEKLFF
TRBJ2-2,TRBD2,TRBV18,-,TGTGCCACTACCCCGGGACTAGCGGACACCGGGGAGCTGTTTTTT,CATTPGLADTGELFF
TRBJ1-3,-,TRBV11-2,-,TGTGCCAGCAGCTTAAGGGGACAAGCCTCTGGAAACACCATATATTTT,CASSLRGQASGNTIYF
TRBJ2-7,-,TRBV7-8,few,TGTGCCAGCAGCCCAATCTACGAGCAGTACTTC,CASSPIYEQYF
TRBJ2-5,-,TRBV9,-,TGTGCCAGCAGCGTCGAGGGTTTAGAGACCCAGTACTTC,CASSVEGLETQYF
TRBJ2-7,TRBD1,TRBV7-8,-,TGTGCCAGCAGCCCGGACAGGGTGATAGACGAGCAGTACTTC,CASSPDRVIDEQYF
TRBJ1-1,-,TRBV2,-,TGTGCCAGCAGTCCTGAGACTAGGACCACTGAAGCTTTCTTT,CASSPETRTTEAFF
TRBJ2-7,TRBD2,TRBV7-8,-,TGTGCCAGCAGCGCCGCTAGCGGGAGCGAGCAGTACTTC,CASSAASGSEQYF
TRBJ1-1,TRBD1,TRBV5-1,-,TGCGCCAGCAGCACCCGGGGACAGGGTAACACTGAAGCTTTCTTT,CASSTRGQGNTEAFF